This T cell receptor (beta chain) was documented in a study of cytotoxic CD8 clonotypes in ibrutinib-treated CLL. Study-wide results and limits: Patients showed higher baseline clonality than age-matched healthy donors, and it tracked circulating CD8+ T-cell counts.

Profiled with immunoSEQ multiplex PCR; TCRdb holds only in-frame clones, not every one. The sample contains 250,000 to 350,000 clones, 65% to 85% of which appear only once. In its sample, this clone was seen once. No antigen is known for it. The CDR3 spans 13 residues. Germline CDR1 is SNHLY and CDR2 is FYNNEI. V lost 8 bases, J lost 4 bases, and 12 bases lay in between. The sample in question was PBMCs, obtained at disease progression, from a patient treated with ibrutinib. This receptor was obtained from a human donor with chronic lymphocytic leukemia. The chain joins TRBV2 to TRBJ1-3, with TRBD1 as a possible D gene (5 bases). The CDR3 bases are TGTGCCAGCGTCGGGACTCAGGGAAACACCATATATTTT. Translation gives CASVGTQGNTIYF.